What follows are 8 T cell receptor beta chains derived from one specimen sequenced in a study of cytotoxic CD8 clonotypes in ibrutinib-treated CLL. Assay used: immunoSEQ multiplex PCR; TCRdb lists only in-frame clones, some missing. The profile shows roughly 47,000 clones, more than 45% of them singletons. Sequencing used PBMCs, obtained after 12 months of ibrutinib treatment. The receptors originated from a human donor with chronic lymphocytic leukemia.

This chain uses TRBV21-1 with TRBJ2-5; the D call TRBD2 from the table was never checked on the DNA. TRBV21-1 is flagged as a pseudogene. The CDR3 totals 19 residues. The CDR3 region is CASSPRTSGFGRLQETQYF. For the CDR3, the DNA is TGTGCCAGCAGCCCCCGGACTAGCGGTTTCGGGCGCCTCCAAGAGACCCAGTACTTC.

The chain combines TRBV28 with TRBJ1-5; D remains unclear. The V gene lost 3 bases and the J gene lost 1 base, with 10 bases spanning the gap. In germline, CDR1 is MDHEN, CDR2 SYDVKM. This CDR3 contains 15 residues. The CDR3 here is CASSFSPASNQPQHF. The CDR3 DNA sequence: TGTGCCAGCAGTTTCTCCCCTGCCAGCAATCAGCCCCAGCATTTT.

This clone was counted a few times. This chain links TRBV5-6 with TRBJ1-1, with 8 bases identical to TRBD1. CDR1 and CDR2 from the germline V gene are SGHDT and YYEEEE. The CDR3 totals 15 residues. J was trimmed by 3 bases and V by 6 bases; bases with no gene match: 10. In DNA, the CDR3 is TGTGCCAGCAACGTCGACAGGGGACGGGACACTGAAGCTTTCTTT. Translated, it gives CASNVDRGRDTEAFF.

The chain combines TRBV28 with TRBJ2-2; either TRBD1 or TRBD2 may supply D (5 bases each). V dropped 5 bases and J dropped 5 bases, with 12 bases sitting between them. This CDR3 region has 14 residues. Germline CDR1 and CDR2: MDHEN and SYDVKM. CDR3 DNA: TGTGCCAGCAGTGTTCGAGGGGAAACCGGGGAGCTGTTTTTT. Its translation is CASSVRGETGELFF.

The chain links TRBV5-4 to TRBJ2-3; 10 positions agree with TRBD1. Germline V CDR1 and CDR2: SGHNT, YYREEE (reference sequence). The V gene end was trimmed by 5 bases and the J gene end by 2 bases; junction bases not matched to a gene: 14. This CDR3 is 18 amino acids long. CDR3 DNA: TGTGCCAGCAGGCGGGACAGGGGACTCCGCCTTATCACAGATACGCAGTATTTT. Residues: CASRRDRGLRLITDTQYF.

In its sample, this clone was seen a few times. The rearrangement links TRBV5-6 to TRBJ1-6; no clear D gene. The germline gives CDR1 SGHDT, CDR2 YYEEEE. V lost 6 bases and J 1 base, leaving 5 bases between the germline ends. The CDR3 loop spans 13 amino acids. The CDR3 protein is CASMPSYNSPLHF. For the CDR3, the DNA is TGTGCCAGCATGCCTTCCTATAATTCACCCCTCCACTTT.

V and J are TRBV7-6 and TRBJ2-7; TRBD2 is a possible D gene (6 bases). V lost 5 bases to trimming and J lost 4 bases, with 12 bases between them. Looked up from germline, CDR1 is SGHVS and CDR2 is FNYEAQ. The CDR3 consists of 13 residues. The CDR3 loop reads CASSQGLTYEQYF. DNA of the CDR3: TGTGCCAGCAGCCAGGGACTGACATACGAGCAGTACTTC.

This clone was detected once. The CDR3 loop reads CAWAQDRGTSTFF. The CDR3 nucleotides are TGTGCCTGGGCCCAAGACAGGGGAACGAGCACTTTCTTT. The chain has TRBV30 and TRBJ1-1; 8 bases are shared with TRBD1. The CDR3 contains 13 residues. The V gene's germline CDR1 is GTSNPN and CDR2 SVGIG (reference sequence). The V segment lost 5 bases and the J segment 12 bases; nucleotides outside the gene matches: 14.